Each of the 6 T cell receptor beta chains below was sequenced from the same sample in a study of T cell changes during pregnancy in multiple sclerosis (dated by TCRdb to the late 2010s). Library preparation used the immunoSEQ multiplex PCR assay. Sourced from immuneACCESS, this table was stored by TCRdb with only in-frame sequences that have V and J called. A share of the clones is absent; for the studies checked, an unresolved V gene accounts for under half, and the remainder has no known explanation. The sample includes under 30,000 clones, with about nine tenths observed a single time. The ten largest clones represent approximately 6.9% of the sample. The sequenced sample was CD8+ T cells from peripheral blood mononuclear cells, obtained in the second trimester of pregnancy. These receptors all come from a female donor with multiple sclerosis, enrolled in a pregnancy study.

V usage is TRBV30 and J usage is TRBJ1-2; D may be TRBD1 (6 bases). The V gene lost 0 bases and the J gene lost 8 bases, with 16 bases spanning the gap. The CDR3 contains 14 residues. Per the germline V gene, CDR1 is GTSNPN and CDR2 is SVGIG (reference sequence). The CDR3 region is CAWSVGTGPDGYTF. The CDR3 DNA reads as TGTGCCTGGAGTGTAGGCACAGGGCCTGACGGCTACACCTTC. Together with reference TRBV30 and TRBJ1-2, the CDR3 gives the full variable domain: SQTIHQWPATLVQPVGSPLSLECTVEGTSNPNLYWYRQAAGRGLQLLFYSVGIGQISSEVPQNLSASRPQDRQFILSSKKLLLSDSGFYLCAWSVGTGPDGYTFGSGTRLTVV.

This chain connects TRBV5-8 to TRBJ1-5, with TRBD1 identical over 8 bases. Germline V CDR1 and CDR2: SGHTS, YDEGEE. The V and J ends lost 2 bases and 6 bases, in that order; junction bases with no gene match: 7. The CDR3 runs 15 residues. CDR3 region: CASSFGGQGSQPQHF. The CDR3, as DNA: TGTGCCAGCAGCTTCGGAGGACAGGGAAGTCAGCCCCAGCATTTT.

V usage is TRBV27 and J usage is TRBJ1-1; D uncertain. The CDR3 consists of 15 residues. V lost 0 bases and J 4 bases, leaving 12 bases between the germline ends. Germline V gives CDR1 MNHEY, CDR2 SMNVEV (reference sequence). The CDR3 is CASSLSWELGTEAFF. The CDR3, as DNA: TGTGCCAGCAGTTTATCGTGGGAGTTAGGCACTGAAGCTTTCTTT.

V gene TRBV7-9 combines with J gene TRBJ1-1; D gene unclear. This CDR3 spans 14 amino acids. V shed 8 bases and J shed 10 bases, with 23 bases lying between them. Per the germline V gene, CDR1 is SEHNR and CDR2 is FQNEAQ (reference sequence). The CDR3 nucleotides are TGTGCCAGCCAGGTGATAGGAGGGCACGAGGGAGCTTTCTTT. Translated: CASQVIGGHEGAFF.

On this clone: At the DNA level, this CDR3 is encoded by other sequences in the same sample as well. V usage is TRBV10-3 and J usage is TRBJ1-5, with 8 nucleotides matching TRBD1. J gave up 5 bases and V 6 bases, and 3 bases lay outside the gene matches. Germline V gene lookup returns CDR1 ENHRY and CDR2 SYGVKD. The CDR3 length is 13 residues. The CDR3 DNA follows: TGTGCCATCAGGATACAGGGGGATCAGCCCCAGCATTTT. Its translation: CAIRIQGDQPQHF.

This clone showed up just once. The chain couples TRBV7-9 to TRBJ2-5; D might be TRBD1 (5 bases). This CDR3 is built from 15 residues. V was cut by 1 base and J by 3 bases, with 12 bases left in between. Germline V gene data show CDR1 as SEHNR and CDR2 as FQNEAQ (reference sequence). The chain's CDR3 is CASSLGKVREETQYF. CDR3 coding DNA: TGTGCCAGCAGCTTAGGCAAGGTCAGGGAAGAGACCCAGTACTTC.